The clone carrying this T cell receptor (beta chain) turned up a few times. Its antigen is as yet unknown. Other DNA sequences in this sample translate to the same CDR3. The data belong to a study of metastatic and nonmetastatic thyroid tumors. Across the study: Both malignant and benign thyroid patients supplied peripheral blood and tumor or nodule tissue samples, across which the repertoires of these patients were then compared. Broader study findings: The study reportedly found significantly higher TCR beta diversity in malignant thyroid tumors than benign nodules, in blood and tumor.

Trimming shortened V by 0 bases and J by 0 bases, and 9 bases separated the two germline ends. Germline CDR1 and CDR2: MNHEY and SMNVEV (reference sequence). The CDR3 is 15 residues long. As originally analysed: The study built a papillary thyroid cancer distant-metastasis classifier from CDR3 differences across clinicopathological groups. With MiXCR, TCRdb reprocessed the PCR reads. None of the V and J calls come from the authors' own analysis; TCRdb made them. Among about 18,000 clones listed, more than 20% were seen once. Treatment of any kind had been given to no patient before thyroid surgery. This chain uses TRBV27 with TRBJ2-7; a weak D match, TRBD2 (5 bases). The receptor was derived from a female donor with papillary thyroid cancer or a benign thyroid nodule (not recorded which). Some clones in this sample may be carry-over from other donors' samples. Specimen: adjacent normal tissue. The CDR3 coding sequence is TGTGCCAGCAGTTTATCGGTAGCGTACTCCTACGAGCAGTACTTC. This codes for CASSLSVAYSYEQYF.